This T cell receptor beta chain was sequenced during a study of blood T cells in healthy people across ages. The authors ran a second PCR of 7 to 11 cycles using a sample-barcoded 5' primer and a J-beta primer mix. TCRdb reanalysed the 5' RACE reads using MiXCR and keeps one entry per CDR3 protein. The data show some 890,000 distinct CDR3 sequences, about 27% seen once. Findings and caveats of the study: There were more naive CD4+ cells and higher diversity in long-lived donors than in aged donors. The fall in TCR beta diversity per million T cells was roughly linear with age.

This clonotype occurred many times. Its target is not known. There are 15 residues in the CDR3. The V segment lost 4 bases and the J segment 4 bases; nucleotides outside the gene matches: 7. The germline CDR1 and CDR2 sequences are KGHSH and LQKENI. The same data also went into a second study, on T cells of mothers and their children.

The chain joins TRBV18 to TRBJ2-3; TRBD1 agrees at 8 bases. The sequenced sample was blood. This TCR was sampled from a middle-aged woman in good health. The DNA of the CDR3 is TGTGCCAGCTCACGACGACAGGGGCACGCAGATACGCAGTATTTT. Translated: CASSRRQGHADTQYF. Complete variable domain (other parts from reference TRBV18 and TRBJ2-3): NAGVMQNPRHLVRRRGQEARLRCSPMKGHSHVYWYRQLPEEGLKFMVYLQKENIIDESGMPKERFSAEFPKEGPSILRIQQVVRGDSAAYFCASSRRQGHADTQYFGPGTRLTVL.